The entry that follows covers one TCR beta chain sequence. This entry belongs to a study of blood T cell repertoires in COVID-19. Assignments of participants to cohorts depended upon their own reported clinical history. CDR3 size: 12 residues. With 5 bases removed from V and 11 bases from J, the gap between germline ends came to 15 bases. Germline values: CDR1 SNHLY, CDR2 FYNNEI. Only in-frame clones appear in the TCRdb table, and some are missing; sequencing was by immunoSEQ multiplex PCR. This sample has 250,000 to 300,000 clones, with 70% to 90% found just once. This chain links TRBV2 with TRBJ1-1; D uncertain. The sequence came from a woman between 50 and 59 years old who had been exposed to COVID-19. Sample: PBMCs or T cells enriched from blood (not recorded which). The CDR3 spells CASSRPPSRAFF. CDR3 coding DNA: TGTGCCAGCAGTCGCCCCCCCTCACGGGCTTTCTTT.